This T cell receptor (beta chain) stems from a study of CD8+ T cells in alopecia areata. Overall study: A 6-month off-drug phase came after tofacitinib, which had lasted 6 to 18 months. The share of scalp area affected provided the severity score for treated patients.

The study, taken as a whole, reports: Tissue-resident alphabeta T cells belonging to normal skin likewise get sequenced within scalp specimens. Amid tofacitinib therapy, many expanded lesional clones stayed present in scalp and blood.

As for treatment: oral pan-JAK inhibitor, 5-10 mg twice daily. Trimming at V came to 4 bases and at J to 0 bases, leaving 9 bases not matched to a gene. Germline-derived CDR1 and CDR2 are LGHNA and YNFKEQ. The CDR3 is made up of 16 amino acids. As for this clone: Its antigen is unidentified.

Following RNA extraction, reverse transcription yielded cDNA that acted as the sequencing template. Sequenced by immunoSEQ multiplex PCR; TCRdb stores in-frame clones only, minus some. This table has 90,000 or so clones, around 47% appearing once. Source: CD8+ T cells sorted from blood, taken at week 24, from a patient treated with tofacitinib. This sequence was found in a human donor with alopecia areata. The rearrangement uses TRBV4-2 and TRBJ2-7; 7 bases agree with TRBD2. The CDR3, as DNA: TGTGCCAGCAGCCCATCCAGGAGGGACTACTCCTACGAGCAGTACTTC. It codes for CASSPSRRDYSYEQYF.